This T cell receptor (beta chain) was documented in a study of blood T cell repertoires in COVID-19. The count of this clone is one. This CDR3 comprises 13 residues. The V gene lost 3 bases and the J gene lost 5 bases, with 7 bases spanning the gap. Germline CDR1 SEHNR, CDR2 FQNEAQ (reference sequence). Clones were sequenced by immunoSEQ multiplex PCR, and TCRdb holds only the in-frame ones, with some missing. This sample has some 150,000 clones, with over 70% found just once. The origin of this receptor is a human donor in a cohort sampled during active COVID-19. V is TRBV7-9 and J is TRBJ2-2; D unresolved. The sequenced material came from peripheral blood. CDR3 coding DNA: TGTGCCAGCAGCTTCCTGTTAACCGGGGAGCTGTTTTTT. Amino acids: CASSFLLTGELFF.